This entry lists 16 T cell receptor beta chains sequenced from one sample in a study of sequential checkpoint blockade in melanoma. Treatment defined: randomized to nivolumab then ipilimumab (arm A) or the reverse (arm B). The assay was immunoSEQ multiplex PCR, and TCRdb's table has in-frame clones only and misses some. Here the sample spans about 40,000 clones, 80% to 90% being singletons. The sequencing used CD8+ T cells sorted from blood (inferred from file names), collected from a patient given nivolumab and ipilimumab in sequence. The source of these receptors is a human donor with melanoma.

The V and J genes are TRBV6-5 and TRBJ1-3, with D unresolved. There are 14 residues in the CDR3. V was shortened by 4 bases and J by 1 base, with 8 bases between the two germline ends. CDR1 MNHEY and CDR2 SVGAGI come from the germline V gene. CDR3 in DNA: TGTGCCAGCAGTTTCAGTCTTTCTGGAAACACCATATATTTT. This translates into CASSFSLSGNTIYF.

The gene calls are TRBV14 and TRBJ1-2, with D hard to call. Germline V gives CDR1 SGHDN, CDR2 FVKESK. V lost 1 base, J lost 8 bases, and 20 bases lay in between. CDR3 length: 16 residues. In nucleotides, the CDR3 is TGTGCCAGCAGCCAAGGAGGCAGATCTATAGTGTGGGGCTACACCTTC. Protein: CASSQGGRSIVWGYTF.

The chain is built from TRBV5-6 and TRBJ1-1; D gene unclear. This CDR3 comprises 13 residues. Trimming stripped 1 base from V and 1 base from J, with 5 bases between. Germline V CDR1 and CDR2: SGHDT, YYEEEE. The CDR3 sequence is CASSLPGNTEAFF. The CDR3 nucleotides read TGTGCCAGCAGCTTGCCAGGGAACACTGAAGCTTTCTTT.

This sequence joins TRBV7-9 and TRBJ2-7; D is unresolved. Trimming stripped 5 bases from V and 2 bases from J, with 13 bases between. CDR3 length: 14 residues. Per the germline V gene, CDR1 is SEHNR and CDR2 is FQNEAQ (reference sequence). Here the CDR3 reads CASSPLSLTYEQYF. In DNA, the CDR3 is TGTGCCAGCAGCCCACTCTCTCTAACCTACGAGCAGTACTTC.

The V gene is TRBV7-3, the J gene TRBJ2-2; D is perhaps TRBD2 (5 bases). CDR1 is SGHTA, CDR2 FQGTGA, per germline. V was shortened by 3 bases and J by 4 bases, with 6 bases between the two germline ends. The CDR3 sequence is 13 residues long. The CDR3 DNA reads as TGTGCCAGCAGCTTCGGACTCACCGGGGAGCTGTTTTTT. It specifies CASSFGLTGELFF.

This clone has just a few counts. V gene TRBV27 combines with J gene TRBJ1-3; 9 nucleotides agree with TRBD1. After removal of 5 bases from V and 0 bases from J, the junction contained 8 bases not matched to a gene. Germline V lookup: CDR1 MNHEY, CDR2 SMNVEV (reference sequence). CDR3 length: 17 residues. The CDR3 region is CASSPGTGRFSGNTIYF. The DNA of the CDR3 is TGTGCCAGCAGTCCAGGGACAGGGCGATTCTCTGGAAACACCATATATTTT.

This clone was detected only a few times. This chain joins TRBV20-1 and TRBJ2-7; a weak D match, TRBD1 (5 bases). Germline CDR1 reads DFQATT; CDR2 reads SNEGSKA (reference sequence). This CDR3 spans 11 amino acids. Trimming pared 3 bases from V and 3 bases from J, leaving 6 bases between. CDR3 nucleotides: TGCAGTGCTAGCCAGGGCTACGAGCAGTACTTC. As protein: CSASQGYEQYF.

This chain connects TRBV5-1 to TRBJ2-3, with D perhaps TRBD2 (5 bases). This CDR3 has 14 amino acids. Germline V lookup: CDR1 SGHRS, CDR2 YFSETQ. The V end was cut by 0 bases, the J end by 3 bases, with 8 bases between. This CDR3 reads CASSLGADTDTQYF. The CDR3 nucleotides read TGCGCCAGCAGCTTGGGAGCGGATACAGATACGCAGTATTTT.

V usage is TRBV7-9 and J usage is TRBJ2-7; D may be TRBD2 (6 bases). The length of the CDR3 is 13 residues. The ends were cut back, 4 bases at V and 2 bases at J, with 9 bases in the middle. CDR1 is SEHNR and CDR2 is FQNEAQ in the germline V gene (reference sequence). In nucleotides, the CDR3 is TGTGCCAGCAGCTGGGGGGACGCCTACGAGCAGTACTTC. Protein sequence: CASSWGDAYEQYF.

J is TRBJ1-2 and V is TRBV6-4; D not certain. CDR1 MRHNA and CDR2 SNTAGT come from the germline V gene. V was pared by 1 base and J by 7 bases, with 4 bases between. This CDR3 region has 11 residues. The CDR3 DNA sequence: TGTGCCAGCAGTGACTTTAGTGGCTACACCTTC. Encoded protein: CASSDFSGYTF.

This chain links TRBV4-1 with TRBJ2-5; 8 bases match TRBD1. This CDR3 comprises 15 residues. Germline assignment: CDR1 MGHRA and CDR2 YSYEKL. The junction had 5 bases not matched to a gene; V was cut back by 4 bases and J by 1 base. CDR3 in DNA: TGCGCCAGCAGCCTTATTGACAGGGGCCAAGAGACCCAGTACTTC. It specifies CASSLIDRGQETQYF.

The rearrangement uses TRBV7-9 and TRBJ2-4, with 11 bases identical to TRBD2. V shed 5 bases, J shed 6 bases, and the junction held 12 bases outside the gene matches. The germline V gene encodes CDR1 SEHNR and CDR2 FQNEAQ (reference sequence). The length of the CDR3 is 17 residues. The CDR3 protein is CASSPGLAVGLGNIQYF. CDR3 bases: TGTGCCAGCAGCCCGGGACTAGCGGTTGGGTTAGGAAACATTCAGTACTTC.

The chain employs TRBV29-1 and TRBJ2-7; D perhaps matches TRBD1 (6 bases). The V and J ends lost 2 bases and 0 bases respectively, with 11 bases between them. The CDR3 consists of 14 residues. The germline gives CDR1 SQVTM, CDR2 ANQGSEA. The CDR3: CSVEPGHSSYEQYF. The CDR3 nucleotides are TGCAGCGTTGAACCGGGACACTCCTCCTACGAGCAGTACTTC.

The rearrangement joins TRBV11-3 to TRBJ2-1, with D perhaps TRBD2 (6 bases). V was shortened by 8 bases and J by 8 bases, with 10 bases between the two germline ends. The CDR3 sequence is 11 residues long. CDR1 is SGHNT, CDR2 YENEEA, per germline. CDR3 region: CASSGGDEQFF. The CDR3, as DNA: TGTGCCAGCTCCGGGGGTGATGAGCAGTTCTTC.

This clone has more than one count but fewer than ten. In nucleotides, the CDR3 is TGTGCCAGCAGCCACGGACAGGGCTACGAGCAGTACTTC. Translating it yields CASSHGQGYEQYF. V is TRBV11-2 and J is TRBJ2-7; TRBD1 agrees at 8 bases. The V gene end was trimmed by 5 bases and the J gene end by 3 bases; junction bases not matched to a gene: 3. This CDR3 spans 13 amino acids. From germline, CDR1 is SGHAT and CDR2 FQNNGV.

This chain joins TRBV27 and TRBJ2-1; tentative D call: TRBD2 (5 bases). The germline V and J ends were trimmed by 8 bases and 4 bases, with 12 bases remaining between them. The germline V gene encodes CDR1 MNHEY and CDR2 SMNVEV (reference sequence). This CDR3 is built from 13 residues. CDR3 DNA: TGTGCCAGCCGATATGACTATTACAATGAGCAGTTCTTC. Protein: CASRYDYYNEQFF.